This T cell receptor beta chain was sequenced in a study of CD8+ T cells in alopecia areata. Background on the study: For the treated group, dosing was oral tofacitinib at 5 to 10 mg twice daily. Patients in the study were on tofacitinib for 6 to 18 months, then off it for 6 months.

The CDR3 extends over 13 amino acids. The germline V gene encodes CDR1 SQVTM and CDR2 ANQGSEA. V lost 5 bases, J lost 1 base, and 11 bases lay in between. Treatment noted: oral pan-JAK inhibitor, 5-10 mg twice daily. Extracted from the samples, RNA was reverse transcribed into cDNA to serve as the sequencing template. Profiled with immunoSEQ multiplex PCR; TCRdb holds only in-frame clones, not every one. In the table there are 150,000 to 200,000 clones, roughly 70% of which are singletons. The sequences come from CD4+ T cells sorted from blood, collected at approximately week 50, from a patient treated with tofacitinib. V gene TRBV29-1 combines with J gene TRBJ1-1; D remains ambiguous. The receptor's source is a human donor with alopecia areata. CDR3 coding DNA: TGCAGCGTTATAAGGGCTACGAACACTGAAGCTTTCTTT. It yields the protein CSVIRATNTEAFF. Together with reference TRBV29-1 and TRBJ1-1, the CDR3 gives the full variable domain: SAVISQKPSRDICQRGTSLTIQCQVDSQVTMMFWYRQQPGQSLTLIATANQGSEATYESGFVIDKFPISRPNLTFSTLTVSNMSPEDSSIYLCSVIRATNTEAFFGQGTRLTVV.